Shown below are 15 T cell receptor beta chains from a single sample sequenced in a study of regulatory T cells in long-lasting Graves disease. Through Arm-PCR of CDR3 regions and iRepertoire HTBI primers, TCR beta libraries were built. TCRdb reprocessed the multiplex PCR reads with MiXCR, giving one entry per CDR3 protein. This repertoire shows 420,000 or so distinct CDR3 sequences, about a sixth found once; its top ten account for 23%. The time point is: newly diagnosed GD, antithyroid drugs for less than 3 months. Preparation of the TCR library used RNA extracted from PBMCs. These data also featured in a second study, about T cells in Graves' hyperthyroidism and ophthalmopathy.

The specimen was peripheral blood mononuclear cells (PBMCs), collected at new diagnosis, from a patient treated with antithyroid drugs. The receptors here all came from a woman under 30 with Graves disease.

This clonotype came up many times. The chain links TRBV30 to TRBJ1-1; D unclear. Germline assignment: CDR1 GTSNPN and CDR2 SVGIG (reference sequence). The ends were cut back, 0 bases at V and 0 bases at J, with 14 bases in the middle. The CDR3 is 16 amino acids. Here the CDR3 reads CAWSVWGGLMNTEAFF. For the CDR3, the DNA is TGTGCCTGGAGTGTATGGGGAGGTCTCATGAACACTGAAGCTTTCTTT. The variable domain in full, completed from reference TRBV30 and TRBJ1-1, reads SQTIHQWPATLVQPVGSPLSLECTVEGTSNPNLYWYRQAAGRGLQLLFYSVGIGQISSEVPQNLSASRPQDRQFILSSKKLLLSDSGFYLCAWSVWGGLMNTEAFFGQGTRLTVV.

This clonotype appeared a few times. The chain employs TRBV5-1 and TRBJ2-1; no definite D call. V was clipped by 6 bases and J by 8 bases, with 21 bases between them. CDR1 is SGHRS and CDR2 is YFSETQ in the germline V gene. This CDR3 comprises 15 residues. The CDR3 DNA reads as TGCGCCAGCACTGGAATTAGGGTAAGGACGCATGAGCAGTTCTTC. Residues: CASTGIRVRTHEQFF.

This clonotype appeared many times. The genes are TRBV29-1 and TRBJ2-7, with D perhaps assigned TRBD1 or TRBD2 (6 bases each). This CDR3 contains 11 residues. Germline CDR1 and CDR2: SQVTM and ANQGSEA. V lost 6 bases to trimming and J lost 3 bases, with 9 bases between them. CDR3 amino acids: CSVGGSYEQYF. The CDR3 DNA sequence: TGCAGCGTGGGGGGCAGCTACGAGCAGTACTTC.

The sample holds a few counts of this clonotype. V gene TRBV10-3 combines with J gene TRBJ2-7, with unresolved D. Looked up from germline, CDR1 is ENHRY and CDR2 is SYGVKD. Trimming stripped 5 bases from V and 8 bases from J, with 7 bases between. The CDR3 is 10 residues long. The CDR3 sequence is CAISPHQQYF. The CDR3 coding sequence is TGTGCCATCAGTCCACACCAGCAGTACTTC.

There are many counts of this clonotype. The rearrangement links TRBV9 to TRBJ2-7; D may be TRBD2 (6 bases). Per the germline V gene, CDR1 is SGDLS and CDR2 is YYNGEE. CDR3 size: 14 residues. Trimming removed 4 bases from V and 6 bases from J, with 17 bases in between. The CDR3 DNA follows: TGTGCCAGCAGCTTTTACGGGCTCGGGGGCGAGCAGTACTTC. Translating gives CASSFYGLGGEQYF.

This clonotype has a count of ten or more. This chain joins TRBV28 and TRBJ1-1, with TRBD1 matching over 7 bases. CDR3 length: 13 residues. Germline CDR1 reads MDHEN; CDR2 reads SYDVKM. The trim removed 3 bases at V and 6 bases at J, leaving 4 bases unmatched. The CDR3 nucleotides are TGTGCCAGCAGTTTCTCGGGACAGCCTGAAGCTTTCTTT. This sequence encodes CASSFSGQPEAFF. Based on the CDR3 plus reference TRBV28 and TRBJ1-1, the full variable domain is DVKVTQSSRYLVKRTGEKVFLECVQDMDHENMFWYRQDPGLGLRLIYFSYDVKMKEKGDIPEGYSVSREKKERFSLILESASTNQTSMYLCASSFSGQPEAFFGQGTRLTVV.

This clonotype was found a few times. The CDR3 sequence: CASSPLEGLNTGELFF. The CDR3 coding sequence is TGTGCCAGCAGCCCATTGGAAGGCCTAAACACCGGGGAGCTGTTTTTT. The V and J genes are TRBV14 and TRBJ2-2; D is unresolved. Germline values: CDR1 SGHDN, CDR2 FVKESK. CDR3 length equals 16 residues. V was clipped by 4 bases and J by 2 bases, with 14 bases between them. The whole variable domain, remainder taken from reference TRBV14 and TRBJ2-2, is EAGVTQFPSHSVIEKGQTVTLRCDPISGHDNLYWYRRVMGKEIKFLLHFVKESKQDESGMPNNRFLAERTGGTYSTLKVQPAELEDSGVYFCASSPLEGLNTGELFFGEGSRLTVL.

The chain links TRBV20-1 to TRBJ1-4; D not certain. Germline V gives CDR1 DFQATT, CDR2 SNEGSKA (reference sequence). The CDR3 spans 13 residues. The V and J ends lost 3 bases and 8 bases respectively, with 13 bases between them. This CDR3 reads CSASGGLGEKLFF. The CDR3 coding sequence is TGCAGTGCTAGTGGAGGGTTAGGGGAAAAACTGTTTTTT.

The chain combines TRBV29-1 with TRBJ2-1; tentative D call: TRBD2 (6 bases). V lost 4 bases and J 5 bases, leaving 21 bases between the germline ends. This CDR3 region has 16 residues. Per germline, CDR1 SQVTM and CDR2 ANQGSEA. The CDR3 region is CSVVGGTSSPHNEQFF. As DNA, the CDR3 is TGCAGCGTTGTCGGCGGGACCTCATCCCCCCACAATGAGCAGTTCTTC.

The chain recombines TRBV3-1 with TRBJ2-1; D unclear. Germline V CDR1 and CDR2: LGHDT, YNNKEL (reference sequence). V was pared by 1 base and J by 14 bases, with 9 bases between. This CDR3 contains 11 residues. The CDR3 spells CASSQGAGEFF. The CDR3 bases are TGTGCCAGCAGCCAAGGTGCTGGGGAGTTCTTC.

This clonotype came up many times. The V call is TRBV6-2 or TRBV6-3, the J call TRBJ2-3; the D is unclear. This CDR3 comprises 11 residues. V was shortened by 9 bases and J by 2 bases, with 6 bases between the two germline ends. The germline V gene encodes CDR1 MNHEY and CDR2 SVGEGT. CDR3 DNA sequence: TGTGCCAGTTATAACACAGATACGCAGTATTTT. As protein: CASYNTDTQYF.

This clonotype was observed a few times. The chain recombines TRBV10-3 with TRBJ1-5; D gene ambiguous. The CDR3 spans 16 residues. Germline V gives CDR1 ENHRY, CDR2 SYGVKD. V lost 2 bases and J 4 bases, leaving 15 bases between the germline ends. The CDR3 is CAISEGSMVGNQPQHF. The CDR3 bases are TGTGCCATCAGTGAGGGAAGTATGGTCGGGAATCAGCCCCAGCATTTT.

This clonotype was observed many times. This chain connects TRBV29-1 to TRBJ2-2; no reliable D call. CDR1 and CDR2 from the germline V gene are SQVTM and ANQGSEA. The V and J ends lost 7 bases and 3 bases respectively, with 15 bases between them. The CDR3 is made up of 14 amino acids. The CDR3 here is CSGRLGMDTGELFF. CDR3 nucleotides: TGCAGCGGCCGCCTGGGGATGGACACCGGGGAGCTGTTTTTT.

This clonotype was seen a few times. The chain employs TRBV14 and TRBJ1-2, with D tentatively TRBD1 (6 bases). The germline gives CDR1 SGHDN, CDR2 FVKESK. Trimming left V 2 bases short and J 4 bases short, with 8 bases between. This CDR3 is built from 13 residues. CDR3 region: CASSQNRAYGYTF. CDR3 in DNA: TGTGCCAGCAGCCAAAACAGGGCCTATGGCTACACCTTC.

As DNA, the CDR3 is TGCGCCAGCAGTGAGTCCTACAGCAGCGAGCAGTACTTC. Amino acids: CASSESYSSEQYF. The chain joins TRBV10-2 to TRBJ2-7; D is undetermined. The CDR3 is 13 amino acids. Germline values: CDR1 WSHSY, CDR2 SAAADI. With 0 bases removed from V and 6 bases from J, the gap between germline ends came to 9 bases.